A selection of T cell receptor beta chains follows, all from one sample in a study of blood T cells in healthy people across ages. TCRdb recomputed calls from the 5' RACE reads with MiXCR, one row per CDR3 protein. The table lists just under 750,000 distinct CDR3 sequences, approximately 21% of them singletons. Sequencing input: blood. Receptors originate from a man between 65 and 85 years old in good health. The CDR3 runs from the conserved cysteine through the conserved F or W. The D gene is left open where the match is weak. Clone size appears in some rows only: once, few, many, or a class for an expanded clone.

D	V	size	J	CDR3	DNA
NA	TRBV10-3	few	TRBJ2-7	CAISETLDGSYEQYF	TGTGCCATCAGTGAAACCTTGGACGGATCCTACGAGCAGTACTTC
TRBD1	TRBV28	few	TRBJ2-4	CASSSTGRQNIQYF	TGTGCCAGCAGTTCGACAGGGAGACAAAACATTCAGTACTTC
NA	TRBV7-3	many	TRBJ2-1	CASSLSSYNEQFF	TGTGCCAGCAGCCTTAGCTCCTACAATGAGCAGTTCTTC
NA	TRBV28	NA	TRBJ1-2	CASSFGAPMQYFGPGTRSYGYTF	NA
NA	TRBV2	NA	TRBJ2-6	CASRSGANVLTF	TGTGCCAGCAGATCTGGGGCCAACGTCCTGACTTTC
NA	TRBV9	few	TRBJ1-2	CASSVAGGGKPPTF	TGTGCCAGCAGCGTAGCTGGGGGGGGTAAACCCCCCACCTTC
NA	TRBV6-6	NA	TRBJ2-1	CASSYGGNHNEQFF	TGTGCCAGCAGTTACGGGGGGAACCACAATGAGCAGTTCTTC
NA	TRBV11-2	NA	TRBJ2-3	CASNRNVDTQYF	TGTGCCAGCAACAGAAACGTAGATACGCAGTATTTT
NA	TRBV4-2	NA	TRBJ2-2	CASSQERSGELFF	TGTGCCAGCAGCCAGGAAAGGTCCGGGGAGCTGTTTTTT
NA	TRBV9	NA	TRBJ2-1	CASSVAGSGTVGNEQFF	TGTGCCAGCAGCGTAGCTGGGTCCGGGACGGTTGGTAATGAGCAGTTCTTC
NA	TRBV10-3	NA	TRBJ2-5	CAISRGDYGETQYF	TGTGCCATCAGTAGGGGCGACTACGGTGAGACCCAGTACTTC
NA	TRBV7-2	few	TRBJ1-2	CASSPSGTVYGYTF	TGTGCCAGCAGCCCCTCCGGGACGGTCTATGGCTACACCTTC
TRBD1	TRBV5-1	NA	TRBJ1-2	CASRDGSGTDYGYTF	TGCGCCAGCAGGGACGGCTCCGGGACAGATTATGGCTACACCTTC
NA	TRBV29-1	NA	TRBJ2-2	CSIPGGLRSGELFF	TGCAGCATCCCAGGTGGACTAAGGTCCGGGGAGCTGTTTTTT
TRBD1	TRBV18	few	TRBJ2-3	CASSAPDRTDTQYF	TGTGCCAGCTCAGCGCCGGACAGGACAGATACGCAGTATTTT
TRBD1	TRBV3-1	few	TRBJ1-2	CASSQARQGDGYGYTF	TGTGCCAGCAGCCAAGCTCGACAGGGAGACGGGTATGGCTACACCTTC
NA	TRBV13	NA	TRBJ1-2	CASSGAGGVGGYGYTF	TGTGCCAGCAGCGGAGCTGGGGGGGTAGGCGGCTATGGCTACACCTTC